The present entry profiles one T cell receptor beta chain with its context. Its cognate antigen is unknown. V was pared by 5 bases and J by 8 bases, with 10 bases between. This CDR3 region has 12 residues. Germline V gives CDR1 MDHEN, CDR2 SYDVKM. This sample stems from a study of beta chain features in type 1 diabetes. Study-level points and caveats: Across all four CD4+ subsets, people with type 1 diabetes showed modestly shorter TCRB CDR3s. It was among patients, rather than healthy donors, that naive, central memory and Treg TCRB repertoires appeared more similar.

Per donor, one heparinised blood draw averaged roughly 110 mL. Via CD45RO/CCR7/CD25/CD127/CD95/CD27, cells of the CD4+ naive, central memory, regulatory and stem cell-like memory subsets were sorted. Isolated RNA was reverse transcribed in full, so expressed TCRB transcripts were sequenced. About 3.6 million reads were obtained on average from naive, central memory and regulatory T cell samples. The assay was immunoSEQ multiplex PCR, and TCRdb's table has in-frame clones only and misses some. The data show 300,000 to 350,000 clones, around 9.3% seen once. The J gene is TRBJ1-5, the V gene TRBV28; D unclear. Sample: central memory CD4+ T cells from blood. The origin of this receptor is a man aged 25-45 years with type 1 diabetes. The CDR3 here is CASSAGHEPQHF. The CDR3 coding sequence is TGTGCCAGCAGTGCAGGCCATGAGCCCCAGCATTTT.